The 25 T cell receptor beta chains listed next were all sequenced from one sample in a study of blood T cell repertoires in COVID-19. Profiling relied on immunoSEQ multiplex PCR, and the TCRdb table lists in-frame clones only, not all of them. This table has under 300,000 clones, around 82% appearing once. What was sequenced was peripheral blood. The receptor set was obtained from an elderly man with acute or convalescent COVID-19.

Concerning this clone itself: No DNA is shown, since the ends of the CDR3 on it are uncertain; the CDR3 is the one TCRdb lists. The chain employs TRBV6-5 and TRBJ2-7; TRBD1 reflects the table's D call only, with no check against the DNA. The length of the CDR3 is 14 amino acids, counting both ends. Germline loops: CDR1 MNHEY, CDR2 SVGAGI. The CDR3 protein is CASILDRGTYEQYF.

This clone was detected only once. The chain joins TRBV7-9 to TRBJ2-1; 8 nucleotides agree with TRBD1. The CDR3 totals 14 residues. Germline assignment: CDR1 SEHNR and CDR2 FQNEAQ (reference sequence). The ends lost 2 bases at V and 6 bases at J; junction bases unmatched: 3. Here the CDR3 reads CASSLLDRVNEQFF. CDR3 sequence (DNA): TGTGCCAGCAGCTTATTGGACAGGGTCAATGAGCAGTTCTTC.

The chain joins TRBV7-8 to TRBJ2-5, with TRBD1 matching 7 bases. The V gene's germline CDR1 is SGHVS and CDR2 FQNEAQ. The CDR3 has 17 residues. Trimming took 1 base from V and 3 from J; bases not matched to a gene: 11. In nucleotides, the CDR3 is TGTGCCAGCAGCTTAGAGGGGCTGACAGGGTGGGAAGAGACCCAGTACTTC. Translation gives CASSLEGLTGWEETQYF.

The CDR3 DNA reads TGTGCCAGCAGAGGGCAGGGGGGCAATCAGCCCCAGCATTTT. Amino acid sequence: CASRGQGGNQPQHF. The rearrangement links TRBV6-6 to TRBJ1-5; the match to TRBD1 covers 7 bases. The CDR3 sequence is 14 residues long. V dropped 6 bases and J dropped 2; count of bases not matched to a gene: 4. Germline V CDR1 and CDR2: MNHNY, SVGAGI (reference sequence).

V is TRBV5-6 and J is TRBJ2-1, with a tentative D call TRBD2 (5 bases). The germline CDR1 and CDR2 sequences are SGHDT and YYEEEE. Trimming cost V 2 bases and J 0 bases, with 9 bases left between them. The CDR3 covers 15 residues. The CDR3 region is CASSLGRVSYNEQFF. The CDR3 DNA reads as TGTGCCAGCAGCTTAGGGCGGGTCTCCTACAATGAGCAGTTCTTC.

The chain recombines TRBV30 with TRBJ1-1; 11 nucleotides agree with TRBD1. Germline V CDR1 and CDR2: GTSNPN, SVGIG (reference sequence). This CDR3 is 17 amino acids long. The V and J ends lost 3 bases and 2 bases, in that order; junction bases with no gene match: 11. The CDR3 coding sequence is TGTGCCTGGAGACCACCGGGACAGGGGGGGGGCAACACTGAAGCTTTCTTT. Protein: CAWRPPGQGGGNTEAFF.

The chain uses TRBV2 and TRBJ1-1; D possibly corresponds to TRBD1 (6 bases). The germline V and J ends were trimmed by 4 bases and 10 bases, with 10 bases remaining between them. The germline V gene encodes CDR1 SNHLY and CDR2 FYNNEI. The CDR3 has 11 amino acids. The CDR3: CASSGRGGAFF. The DNA for the CDR3 is TGTGCCAGCAGTGGGAGGGGGGGAGCTTTCTTT.

In DNA form, the CDR3 reads TGTGCCAGCAGTTACTGGGGGACAGGGGCTTTGAACACCGGGGAGCTGTTTTTT. Its translation: CASSYWGTGALNTGELFF. The gene calls are TRBV6-2 or TRBV6-3 and TRBJ2-2, with 10 bases matching TRBD1. Looked up from germline, CDR1 is MNHEY and CDR2 is SVGEGT. Trimming cost V 1 base and J 1 base; bases outside gene matches: 6. The CDR3 runs to 18 residues.

Of note for this clone: Other DNA sequences in the same sample also yield this CDR3. The CDR3 protein is CASSVGGYTEAFF. CDR3 in DNA: TGTGCCAGCAGCGTAGGAGGGTACACTGAAGCTTTCTTT. The chain uses TRBV9 and TRBJ1-1; D gene unclear. The CDR3 sequence is 13 residues long. The V and J ends lost 0 bases and 3 bases respectively, with 6 bases between them. CDR1 and CDR2 (germline): SGDLS, YYNGEE.

The chain links TRBV4-1 to TRBJ2-2; D possibly corresponds to TRBD1 (7 bases). Trimming stripped 3 bases from V and 5 bases from J, with 13 bases between. CDR1 MGHRA and CDR2 YSYEKL come from the germline V gene. The CDR3 contains 15 residues. This CDR3 reads CASSQGGQITGELFF. The DNA of the CDR3 is TGCGCCAGCAGCCAGGGGGGACAGATTACCGGGGAGCTGTTTTTT.

The rearrangement uses TRBV28 and TRBJ1-4; possibly TRBD1 for D (6 bases). This CDR3 has 13 residues. Germline lookup yields CDR1 MDHEN and CDR2 SYDVKM. Deletions cut 4 bases from V and 6 bases from J, with 9 bases between. The CDR3 nucleotides are TGTGCCAGCAGTTCAGGGGTTTATGAAAAACTGTTTTTT. This gives the protein CASSSGVYEKLFF. Full variable domain (outside the CDR3, taken from reference TRBV28 and TRBJ1-4): DVKVTQSSRYLVKRTGEKVFLECVQDMDHENMFWYRQDPGLGLRLIYFSYDVKMKEKGDIPEGYSVSREKKERFSLILESASTNQTSMYLCASSSGVYEKLFFGSGTQLSVL.

The rearrangement links TRBV11-2 to TRBJ2-7, with D maybe TRBD1 (6 bases). Trimming took 5 bases from V and 9 from J, leaving 17 bases between them. The length of the CDR3 is 13 residues. Looked up from germline, CDR1 is SGHAT and CDR2 is FQNNGV. CDR3 nucleotide sequence: TGTGCCAGCAGCCAAAGGGGGTTCTCGGCGCAGTACTTC. This codes for CASSQRGFSAQYF.

This clone appeared a few times. The chain recombines TRBV7-8 with TRBJ1-5; TRBD1 might be the D (5 bases). This CDR3 has 15 residues. Trimming removed 5 bases at V and 6 bases at J, with 17 bases between. The germline V gene encodes CDR1 SGHVS and CDR2 FQNEAQ. DNA of the CDR3: TGTGCCAGCAGCCCACTCACAGGAACCGGTCAGCCCCAGCATTTT. It yields the protein CASSPLTGTGQPQHF.

In DNA, the CDR3 is TGTGCCAGCAGCAGGGGACAGGGGAGTCTCCTTCAGCCCCAGCATTTT. Protein: CASSRGQGSLLQPQHF. V usage is TRBV7-2 and J usage is TRBJ1-5, with 10 bases that match TRBD1. V gave up 5 bases and J gave up 6 bases; unmatched junction bases: 10. The length of the CDR3 is 16 residues. The germline V gene encodes CDR1 SGHTA and CDR2 FQGNSA.

J is TRBJ2-1 and V is TRBV6-5, with 7 bases aligning to TRBD2. Germline CDR1 is MNHEY and CDR2 is SVGAGI. Trimming took 6 bases from V and 5 from J; bases not matched to a gene: 7. CDR3 length: 14 amino acids. The CDR3 here is CASSHLAANNEQFF. The CDR3 region has the DNA TGTGCCAGCAGCCATCTAGCGGCTAACAATGAGCAGTTCTTC.

This sequence joins TRBV7-9 and TRBJ2-5, with TRBD1 matching 8 bases. CDR1 and CDR2 from the germline V gene are SEHNR and FQNEAQ (reference sequence). The CDR3 is 16 amino acids. V lost 1 base and J lost 3; bases outside the gene matches: 7. CDR3 amino acids: CASSLVSGQGKETQYF. For the CDR3, the DNA is TGTGCCAGCAGCTTAGTGTCAGGACAGGGAAAAGAGACCCAGTACTTC. The complete variable domain, with remaining parts taken from reference TRBV7-9 and TRBJ2-5, reads DTGVSQNPRHKITKRGQNVTFRCDPISEHNRLYWYRQTLGQGPEFLTYFQNEAQLEKSRLLSDRFSAERPKGSFSTLEIQRTEQGDSAMYLCASSLVSGQGKETQYFGPGTRLLVL.

The rearrangement uses TRBV29-1 and TRBJ2-6; D not resolved. V was cut by 3 bases and J by 0 bases, with 12 bases left in between. The CDR3 covers 16 residues. Germline CDR1 SQVTM, CDR2 ANQGSEA. CDR3 protein: CSVDFLGVSGANVLTF. The CDR3 nucleotides are TGCAGCGTTGACTTCTTAGGAGTCTCTGGGGCCAACGTCCTGACTTTC.

Regarding this clone: Additional DNA sequences in this sample encode the identical CDR3. This chain connects TRBV5-1 to TRBJ2-5, with TRBD2 matching over 12 bases. The CDR3 is 15 residues long. Germline CDR1 and CDR2: SGHRS and YFSETQ. V was clipped by 3 bases and J by 5 bases; unmatched bases: 5. The CDR3 reads CASSSAGTSGETQYF. CDR3 DNA: TGCGCCAGCAGCTCCGCAGGGACTAGCGGGGAGACCCAGTACTTC.

The J gene is TRBJ2-5, the V gene TRBV7-9; D is unclear. CDR1 is SEHNR, CDR2 FQNEAQ, per germline (reference sequence). Trimming took 3 bases from V and 7 from J, leaving 12 bases between them. This CDR3 is 13 amino acids long. The CDR3: CASSFDSTGTQYF. The CDR3 nucleotides read TGTGCCAGCAGCTTCGACTCTACCGGGACCCAGTACTTC.

Worth noting for this clone: A junction end diverges from the germline sequence, so it may reflect a read error. The chain couples TRBV6-5 to TRBJ1-6; 9 positions match TRBD1. The germline V gene has CDR1 MNHEY and CDR2 SVGAGI. The CDR3 length is 16 residues. CDR3 bases: TGTGCCAGCAGTAACTCACAGGGGGCCAGTAATTCACCCCTCCACTTT. This sequence encodes CASSNSQGASNSPLHF.

This clone showed up just a few times. This chain connects TRBV19 to TRBJ1-5; D is unclear. Germline values: CDR1 LNHDA, CDR2 SQIVND (reference sequence). This CDR3 has 13 residues. The V end lost 8 bases, the J end lost 5 bases, and 13 bases lay between the germline ends. The CDR3 protein is CASAGDWDQPQHF. CDR3 DNA sequence: TGTGCCAGTGCCGGTGACTGGGATCAGCCCCAGCATTTT.

The J gene is TRBJ2-1, the V gene TRBV19; 14 bases fit TRBD2. The germline V gene encodes CDR1 LNHDA and CDR2 SQIVND (reference sequence). CDR3 length: 15 residues. Trimming at V came to 5 bases and at J to 7 bases, leaving 4 bases not matched to a gene. Here the CDR3 DNA reads TGTGCCAGTAGTGCCGGGACTAGCGGGAGAAATGAGCAGTTCTTC. It yields the protein CASSAGTSGRNEQFF.

The chain carries TRBV28 and TRBJ2-7; D possibly corresponds to TRBD1 (5 bases). CDR1 and CDR2 (germline): MDHEN, SYDVKM. V gave up 5 bases and J gave up 7 bases, with 15 bases separating them. The CDR3 spans 13 residues. The CDR3 here is CASSPLDPGEQYF. CDR3 DNA sequence: TGTGCCAGCAGTCCGCTGGATCCAGGGGAGCAGTACTTC.

The rearrangement uses TRBV28 and TRBJ2-1, with D possibly TRBD2 on 6 matching bases. The germline V and J ends were trimmed by 6 bases and 0 bases, with 15 bases remaining between them. The CDR3 is made up of 16 amino acids. Germline lookup yields CDR1 MDHEN and CDR2 SYDVKM. The CDR3 here is CASSSIGGNSYNEQFF. The CDR3 nucleotides are TGTGCCAGCAGCTCCATCGGCGGGAACTCCTACAATGAGCAGTTCTTC.

The rearrangement uses TRBV19 and TRBJ2-7; TRBD2 matches 9 bases. Germline CDR1 is LNHDA and CDR2 is SQIVND (reference sequence). V lost 5 bases and J lost 5; bases outside the gene matches: 19. CDR3 size: 18 residues. Written as DNA, the CDR3 is TGTGCCAGTAGTCCCAGCCGTCGAGCGGGAGGTTCGGGGGACGAGCAGTACTTC. Amino acid sequence: CASSPSRRAGGSGDEQYF.